The source of this T cell receptor (beta chain) is a study of beta chain features in type 1 diabetes. Across the whole study: No patient-donor differences in age, gender, total cells or subset yield.

Since all of the isolated RNA was reverse transcribed, expressed TCRB transcripts were what got sequenced. TCRdb keeps only in-frame clones here, not all; method: immunoSEQ multiplex PCR. The sample includes roughly 500,000 clones, about 32% of them seen just once. Regarding this clone: The antigen is undetermined.

Study observations and caveats: For Type 1 diabetes patients, all four CD4+ subsets carried TCRB CDR3s that were moderately but significantly shorter.

Trimming left V 4 bases short and J 8 bases short, with 15 bases between. This CDR3 has 14 residues. Germline V gene lookup returns CDR1 SGHRS and CDR2 YFSETQ. Sequencing used naive CD4+ T cells from blood. This sequence originates from a young man in good health. The gene calls are TRBV5-1 and TRBJ2-2; D may be TRBD2 (5 bases). The CDR3 nucleotides are TGCGCCAGCAGCAGGTTGGACTCCTTGGGGGAGCTGTTTTTT. Protein product: CASSRLDSLGELFF.